Following are 7 T cell receptor beta chains from one sample sequenced in a study of metastatic and nonmetastatic thyroid tumors (dated by TCRdb to 2020 to 2022). The library was made by PCR. Sequencing took place on an Illumina HiSeq 4000. Using fastp at Q25 and MiXCR, TCRdb reprocessed the public reads and kept productive beta chains. For this sample the table gives roughly 70,000 clones, of which around 20% were detected only once. Clones ranked in the top ten supply around 13% of the sample. Before undergoing thyroid surgery, none of the patients had been given any kind of treatment. The specimen sequenced was blood. These receptors came from a female donor with papillary thyroid cancer or a benign thyroid nodule (not recorded which). Some clones in this sample may be carry-over from other donors' samples.

This clone has ten or more counts. CDR3 DNA: TGCGCCAGCAGCGACGGACTAGCTCCGGGGGAGCAGTACTTC. Protein product: CASSDGLAPGEQYF. The chain recombines TRBV10-2 with TRBJ2-7, with 8 bases that match TRBD2. After removal of 6 bases from V and 7 bases from J, the junction contained 11 bases not matched to a gene. Germline assignment: CDR1 WSHSY and CDR2 SAAADI. The CDR3 covers 14 residues.

This clone was detected many times. This chain uses TRBV12-3 or TRBV12-4 with TRBJ2-1; perhaps TRBD2 as D (6 bases). The CDR3 contains 14 residues. Trimming took off 0 bases at V and 4 bases at J, with 7 bases between the two ends. In DNA form, the CDR3 reads TGTGCCAGCAGTTTAGCGGGAGGATACAATGAGCAGTTCTTC. Translated, it gives CASSLAGGYNEQFF.

This clone was observed a few times. This sequence joins TRBV13 and TRBJ2-7; either TRBD1 or TRBD2 may supply D (5 bases each). CDR3 length: 16 residues. Per germline, CDR1 PRHDT and CDR2 FYEKMQ (reference sequence). V was clipped by 0 bases and J by 0 bases, with 12 bases between them. CDR3 DNA sequence: TGTGCCAGCAGCTTAGGAGTGGGACGGCGCTCCTACGAGCAGTACTTC. Translated: CASSLGVGRRSYEQYF.

V and J are TRBV4-2 and TRBJ2-7; D remains unclear. V was shortened by 4 bases and J by 0 bases, with 19 bases between the two germline ends. CDR1 LGHNA and CDR2 YNFKEQ come from the germline V gene. The CDR3 runs to 17 residues. CDR3 sequence: CASSLRRRTASSYEQYF. The CDR3 nucleotides are TGTGCCAGCAGCCTTAGACGGAGAACAGCGAGCTCCTACGAGCAGTACTTC.

The chain joins TRBV20-1 to TRBJ2-3; 11 bases match TRBD2. Germline V gives CDR1 DFQATT, CDR2 SNEGSKA (reference sequence). The CDR3 runs 15 residues. V shed 0 bases and J 5 bases; nucleotides not matched to a gene: 4. This CDR3 is CSARDPGLAGDTQYF. The CDR3 coding sequence is TGCAGTGCTAGAGATCCCGGACTAGCGGGAGATACGCAGTATTTT.

This clone was picked up a small number of times. This chain uses TRBV6-1 with TRBJ1-2; 8 bases agree with TRBD1. There are 13 residues in the CDR3. The ends lost 4 bases at V and 4 bases at J; junction bases unmatched: 2. Per germline, CDR1 MNHNS and CDR2 SASEGT. The CDR3 sequence: CASSGQGSYGYTF. The CDR3 region has the DNA TGTGCCAGCAGTGGACAGGGGAGCTATGGCTACACCTTC.

This clone showed up many times. The V call is TRBV12-3 or TRBV12-4, the J call TRBJ1-2; D unresolved. The CDR3 runs to 13 residues. Trimming removed 0 bases from V and 5 bases from J, with 7 bases in between. CDR3 loop: CASSLAGAYGYTF. The CDR3 DNA reads as TGTGCCAGCAGTTTAGCTGGCGCGTATGGCTACACCTTC.